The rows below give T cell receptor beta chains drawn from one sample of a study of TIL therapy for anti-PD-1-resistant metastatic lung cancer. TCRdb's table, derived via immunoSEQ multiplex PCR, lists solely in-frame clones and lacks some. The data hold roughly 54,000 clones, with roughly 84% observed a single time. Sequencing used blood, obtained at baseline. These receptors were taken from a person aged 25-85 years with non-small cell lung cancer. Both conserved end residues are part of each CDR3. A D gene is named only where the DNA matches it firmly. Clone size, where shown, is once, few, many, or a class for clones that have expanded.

CDR3 DNA: TGTGCCAGCAGCCAAAATCCGGCTGGGGATGGCTACACCTTC; CDR3 protein: CASSQNPAGDGYTF; J gene: TRBJ1-2; clone size: .; V gene: TRBV3-1/TRBV3-2; D gene: .
CDR3 DNA: TGCGCCAGCAGCTTGGACAGGGCCGAGCAGTACTTC; CDR3 protein: CASSLDRAEQYF; J gene: TRBJ2-7; clone size: .; V gene: TRBV5-1; D gene: .
CDR3 DNA: TGTGCCAGCAGTTCTCAGGGCTATGGCTACACCTTC; CDR3 protein: CASSSQGYGYTF; J gene: TRBJ1-2; clone size: .; V gene: TRBV27; D gene: .
CDR3 DNA: TGTGCCAGCAGCTTAGCAGCGACTAGCGGGAAATACAATGAGCAGTTCTTC; CDR3 protein: CASSLAATSGKYNEQFF; J gene: TRBJ2-1; clone size: .; V gene: TRBV7-2; D gene: TRBD2
CDR3 DNA: TGTGCCAGTCGGCCTGGGGCTTCCTACGAGCAGTACTTC; CDR3 protein: CASRPGASYEQYF; J gene: TRBJ2-7; clone size: once; V gene: TRBV27; D gene: .
CDR3 DNA: TGTGCCAGCAGTGACACAGGGAGGTACGAGCAGTACTTC; CDR3 protein: CASSDTGRYEQYF; J gene: TRBJ2-7; clone size: .; V gene: TRBV2; D gene: .
CDR3 DNA: TGTGCCAGCGCTGCCGTGACAGGTTCGGTGGAGCAGTACTTC; CDR3 protein: CASAAVTGSVEQYF; J gene: TRBJ2-7; clone size: .; V gene: TRBV6-6; D gene: .
CDR3 DNA: TGTGCCACCCACAATGTGGACTCGGGCAATCAGCCCCAGCATTTT; CDR3 protein: CATHNVDSGNQPQHF; J gene: TRBJ1-5; clone size: .; V gene: TRBV10-3; D gene: .
CDR3 DNA: TGTGCCAGCAGACCAGGGAATTCACCCCTCCACTTT; CDR3 protein: CASRPGNSPLHF; J gene: TRBJ1-6; clone size: once; V gene: TRBV25-1; D gene: .
CDR3 DNA: TGTGCCAGCAGAGGAGACCGTCTACTAGCCAAAAACATTCAGTACTTC; CDR3 protein: CASRGDRLLAKNIQYF; J gene: TRBJ2-4; clone size: .; V gene: TRBV27; D gene: .
CDR3 DNA: TGTGCCAGCAGCTTGGGGGGTGAAGCTTTCTTT; CDR3 protein: CASSLGGEAFF; J gene: TRBJ1-1; clone size: .; V gene: TRBV5-6; D gene: .
CDR3 DNA: TGTGCCAGCAGCCAGGGTCAGACGAACACTGAAGCTTTCTTT; CDR3 protein: CASSQGQTNTEAFF; J gene: TRBJ1-1; clone size: few; V gene: TRBV3-1/TRBV3-2; D gene: .
CDR3 DNA: TGCGCCAGCAGCTTTTCCTCCCTCGAGCGGGGGGCTGGAGATACGCAGTATTTT; CDR3 protein: CASSFSSLERGAGDTQYF; J gene: TRBJ2-3; clone size: .; V gene: TRBV5-1; D gene: TRBD2
CDR3 DNA: TGTGCCATCAGTGCCTCCGGCTACGAGCAGTACTTC; CDR3 protein: CAISASGYEQYF; J gene: TRBJ2-7; clone size: once; V gene: TRBV10-3; D gene: .
CDR3 DNA: TGTGCCAGCAGCTTAGAAGCCGGCGGAAGGGCTTTCTTT; CDR3 protein: CASSLEAGGRAFF; J gene: TRBJ1-1; clone size: .; V gene: TRBV11-2; D gene: .
CDR3 DNA: TGTGCCAGCAGCTTACCCCCAGGGGGCGTCAACATTCAGTACTTC; CDR3 protein: CASSLPPGGVNIQYF; J gene: TRBJ2-4; clone size: once; V gene: TRBV7-9; D gene: TRBD1
CDR3 DNA: TGTGCCAGCAGCTTAGAGAGGGGAGGGGGGTTCTTC; CDR3 protein: CASSLERGGGFF; J gene: TRBJ2-1; clone size: once; V gene: TRBV7-9; D gene: .
CDR3 DNA: TGTGCCAGCAGTCCCAGGGGGATAGGGAAGGTTGAAGCTTTCTTT; CDR3 protein: CASSPRGIGKVEAFF; J gene: TRBJ1-1; clone size: .; V gene: TRBV2; D gene: TRBD1
CDR3 DNA: TGTGCCAGTAGGCACAACCCGGACAGCCATGGCTACACCTTC; CDR3 protein: CASRHNPDSHGYTF; J gene: TRBJ1-2; clone size: .; V gene: TRBV19; D gene: .
CDR3 DNA: TGTGCCAGTAGTAGAACTGCCACCGGCGCCAACGTCCTGACTTTC; CDR3 protein: CASSRTATGANVLTF; J gene: TRBJ2-6; clone size: .; V gene: TRBV19; D gene: .
CDR3 DNA: TGCGCCAGCAGCTTAACAGCACCGAACACCGGGGAGCTGTTTTTT; CDR3 protein: CASSLTAPNTGELFF; J gene: TRBJ2-2; clone size: once; V gene: TRBV5-1; D gene: .
CDR3 DNA: TGTGCCTGGAGAAAAGGGAGAGGACAGGGGCGAACTAATGAAAAACTGTTTTTT; CDR3 protein: CAWRKGRGQGRTNEKLFF; J gene: TRBJ1-4; clone size: .; V gene: TRBV30; D gene: TRBD1
CDR3 DNA: TGTGCCAGCAGCGCGACTGGGGGCCCCTACGAGCAGTACTTC; CDR3 protein: CASSATGGPYEQYF; J gene: TRBJ2-7; clone size: .; V gene: TRBV9; D gene: .
CDR3 DNA: TGTGCCAGCAGCTTAGTGGGACTAGGCACAGATACGCAGTATTTT; CDR3 protein: CASSLVGLGTDTQYF; J gene: TRBJ2-3; clone size: .; V gene: TRBV7-2; D gene: TRBD2
CDR3 DNA: TGCGCCAGCAGCTTGGATGACCCATACAATGAGCAGTTCTTC; CDR3 protein: CASSLDDPYNEQFF; J gene: TRBJ2-1; clone size: .; V gene: TRBV5-1; D gene: .
CDR3 DNA: TGTGCCAGCCGTCCCCACGGGGGCGTAGATGGCTACACCTTC; CDR3 protein: CASRPHGGVDGYTF; J gene: TRBJ1-2; clone size: .; V gene: TRBV6-5; D gene: .
CDR3 DNA: TGCGCCAGCAGCATGAGACTAGCGGGGGGAACAGATACGCAGTATTTT; CDR3 protein: CASSMRLAGGTDTQYF; J gene: TRBJ2-3; clone size: .; V gene: TRBV5-1; D gene: TRBD2
CDR3 DNA: TGTGCCAGCTCACCCGCCCCCGGGACAGGGGGCGCGAATTATAAAGGCTACACCTTC; CDR3 protein: CASSPAPGTGGANYKGYTF; J gene: TRBJ1-2; clone size: .; V gene: TRBV18; D gene: TRBD1
CDR3 DNA: TGTGCCAGCAGCGCCTCCTCGGGGTTTTACTATGGCTACACCTTC; CDR3 protein: CASSASSGFYYGYTF; J gene: TRBJ1-2; clone size: .; V gene: TRBV9; D gene: .
CDR3 DNA: TGTGCCAGTAACCCCGGAGGGGGACAGGGGAGGAGCGGGCAGCCCCAGCATTTT; CDR3 protein: CASNPGGGQGRSGQPQHF; J gene: TRBJ1-5; clone size: few; V gene: TRBV19; D gene: TRBD1
CDR3 DNA: TGTGCCAGTACGGGCAGGGGTCATCAGCCCCAGCATTTT; CDR3 protein: CASTGRGHQPQHF; J gene: TRBJ1-5; clone size: few; V gene: TRBV19; D gene: .
CDR3 DNA: TGTGCCAGCAGCACCGCGCTTAGGGGCTACACCTTC; CDR3 protein: CASSTALRGYTF; J gene: TRBJ1-2; clone size: few; V gene: TRBV5-6; D gene: .
CDR3 DNA: TGTGCTAGTGGCTCCGGACTCAGCACAGATACGCAGTATTTT; CDR3 protein: CASGSGLSTDTQYF; J gene: TRBJ2-3; clone size: .; V gene: TRBV12-5; D gene: .
CDR3 DNA: TGTGCCAGCTCACCGGAAGGGACAGGGCGTCAGCCCCAGCATTTT; CDR3 protein: CASSPEGTGRQPQHF; J gene: TRBJ1-5; clone size: .; V gene: TRBV18; D gene: TRBD1
CDR3 DNA: TGCAGTGCTAGTCCCCCGGGGGGCGGTACTGAAGCTTTCTTT; CDR3 protein: CSASPPGGGTEAFF; J gene: TRBJ1-1; clone size: .; V gene: TRBV20-1; D gene: .
CDR3 DNA: TGTGCCAGCAGCATGGCTGGATGGGACGATTTCTACAATGAGCAGTTCTTC; CDR3 protein: CASSMAGWDDFYNEQFF; J gene: TRBJ2-1; clone size: .; V gene: TRBV7-6; D gene: .
CDR3 DNA: TGTGCCAGCAGCTTAGAACTGGGGTTCGCCACCTTC; CDR3 protein: CASSLELGFATF; J gene: TRBJ1-2; clone size: .; V gene: TRBV7-2; D gene: .
CDR3 DNA: TGTGCCAGCAGTTCCAACAGGGTAAGCTACGAGCAGTACTTC; CDR3 protein: CASSSNRVSYEQYF; J gene: TRBJ2-7; clone size: .; V gene: TRBV27; D gene: .
CDR3 DNA: TGTGCCACCCGGGGGGTAACGGGACCCGGGGAGCTGTTTTTT; CDR3 protein: CATRGVTGPGELFF; J gene: TRBJ2-2; clone size: .; V gene: TRBV24-1; D gene: TRBD2